The source of this TCR beta chain is a study of patients and donors after allogeneic stem cell transplantation. This clonotype has only a few counts. V was pared by 3 bases and J by 2 bases, with 9 bases between. This CDR3 contains 13 residues. CDR1 is SGHRS and CDR2 is YFSETQ in the germline V gene. From the RT-PCR reads, TCRdb called clonotypes with MiXCR, one entry per CDR3 protein. The data contain 200,000 to 250,000 distinct CDR3 sequences, 13% to 15% of them singletons. The chain employs TRBV5-1 and TRBJ2-7, with D tentatively TRBD2 (5 bases). The sequence came from a human donor who was either an allogeneic HSCT recipient or a stem cell or donor lymphocyte infusion donor (not recorded which). It is not recorded whose cells these are; they may come from a transplant donor. The specimen sequenced was blood, either unsorted or a sorted T cell fraction (not recorded which). CDR3 DNA sequence: TGCGCCAGCAGCTCGGACGGGACCTACGAGCAGTACTTC. Its protein is CASSSDGTYEQYF.